Listed here are 28 T cell receptor beta chains from one sample, sequenced in a study of beta chain features in type 1 diabetes. Study-wide results and caveats: All four CD4+ subsets from Type 1 diabetes patients carried moderately but significantly shorter TCRB CDR3s.

The study reverse transcribed the entire isolated RNA, so it sequenced expressed TCRB transcripts. Using immunoSEQ multiplex PCR, the repertoire was profiled, and TCRdb retains in-frame clones only, with some absent. The sample consists of 250,000 to 300,000 clones, approximately 25% of them appearing once. What these receptors recognize is not known. Sequences were obtained from naive CD4+ T cells from blood. Receptor source: a woman in her 30s with type 1 diabetes.

This clone was counted a few times. The chain couples TRBV9 to TRBJ2-7, with D possibly matching TRBD2 (6 bases). The CDR3 runs to 15 residues. Germline values: CDR1 SGDLS, CDR2 YYNGEE. V was clipped by 2 bases and J by 0 bases, with 12 bases between them. The CDR3 region is CASSVSRGSSYEQYF. In nucleotides, the CDR3 is TGTGCCAGCAGCGTTTCTCGGGGGAGCTCCTACGAGCAGTACTTC.

This clone was counted between two and nine times. The rearrangement joins TRBV18 to TRBJ1-1; perhaps TRBD1 as D (6 bases). CDR1 is KGHSH, CDR2 LQKENI, per germline. The CDR3 loop spans 16 amino acids. With 5 bases removed from V and 6 bases from J, the gap between germline ends came to 22 bases. The CDR3 coding sequence is TGTGCCAGCTCAAAACAGGGTAGTGGGGAACACGCTGAAGCTTTCTTT. Translation: CASSKQGSGEHAEAFF. The full variable domain, rest sourced from reference TRBV18 and TRBJ1-1, is NAGVMQNPRHLVRRRGQEARLRCSPMKGHSHVYWYRQLPEEGLKFMVYLQKENIIDESGMPKERFSAEFPKEGPSILRIQQVVRGDSAAYFCASSKQGSGEHAEAFFGQGTRLTVV.

The chain links TRBV29-1 to TRBJ1-5; possible D gene TRBD1, 5 bases. Trimming shortened V by 4 bases and J by 0 bases, and 10 bases separated the two germline ends. This CDR3 has 14 residues. CDR1 is SQVTM and CDR2 is ANQGSEA in the germline V gene. CDR3 sequence: CSVAEQDSNQPQHF. The CDR3 DNA follows: TGCAGCGTTGCGGAACAGGATAGCAATCAGCCCCAGCATTTT.

This chain connects TRBV7-2 to TRBJ2-1; TRBD2 agrees at 7 bases. V lost 1 base to trimming and J lost 4 bases; unmatched junction nucleotides: 7. CDR3 length equals 16 residues. Germline lookup yields CDR1 SGHTA and CDR2 FQGNSA. The CDR3, as DNA: TGTGCCAGCAGCTTAGTAGGGCTAGCGGATTACAATGAGCAGTTCTTC. Protein product: CASSLVGLADYNEQFF.

The rearrangement joins TRBV9 to TRBJ1-5, with unresolved D. The CDR3 is 12 amino acids. Between the trimmed V and J ends, which lost 0 bases and 7 bases, there was a span of 5 bases. Germline values: CDR1 SGDLS, CDR2 YYNGEE. The CDR3 reads CASSVERQPQHF. The DNA for the CDR3 is TGTGCCAGCAGCGTAGAGAGGCAGCCCCAGCATTTT.

This chain connects TRBV9 to TRBJ1-1; tentatively, D is TRBD1 (5 bases). V was clipped by 3 bases and J by 4 bases, with 10 bases between them. This CDR3 is built from 13 residues. Per germline, CDR1 SGDLS and CDR2 YYNGEE. The CDR3 DNA follows: TGTGCCAGCAGCGGACAGCTCGGCACTGAAGCTTTCTTT. Amino acid sequence: CASSGQLGTEAFF.

This rearrangement joins TRBV30 to TRBJ1-1; 9 nucleotides match TRBD1. Trimming removed 4 bases from V and 9 bases from J; junction bases left unmatched: 6. The CDR3 has 12 amino acids. Germline V lookup: CDR1 GTSNPN, CDR2 SVGIG (reference sequence). CDR3 coding DNA: TGTGCCTGGATTACAGGGGGCGGAAAAGCTTTCTTT. Translation gives CAWITGGGKAFF.

With respect to this clone: The sample holds other DNA sequences that translate to the same CDR3. J is TRBJ1-5 and V is TRBV5-1; possible D gene TRBD1, 6 bases. Trimming pared 1 base from V and 8 bases from J, leaving 10 bases between. There are 13 residues in the CDR3. Germline V gene data show CDR1 as SGHRS and CDR2 as YFSETQ. The CDR3 loop reads CASSLTGREPQHF. Here the CDR3 DNA reads TGCGCCAGCAGCTTGACAGGGCGCGAGCCCCAGCATTTT.

This clone was counted only a few times. The chain uses TRBV29-1 and TRBJ2-7; possibly TRBD1 for D (5 bases). Trimming removed 5 bases at V and 2 bases at J, with 16 bases between. The CDR3 extends over 14 amino acids. Germline loops: CDR1 SQVTM, CDR2 ANQGSEA. The CDR3 reads CSVNAGLSTYEQYF. The DNA for the CDR3 is TGCAGCGTTAACGCAGGGTTGTCAACCTACGAGCAGTACTTC.

The chain uses TRBV29-1 and TRBJ2-5; no definite D call. The CDR3 runs 10 residues. V was clipped by 7 bases and J by 2 bases, with 5 bases between them. Looked up from germline, CDR1 is SQVTM and CDR2 is ANQGSEA. The CDR3 loop is CSAQQETQYF. CDR3 nucleotide sequence: TGCAGCGCACAACAAGAGACCCAGTACTTC.

The chain has TRBV14 and TRBJ1-5; TRBD1 is a possible D gene (5 bases). The CDR3 loop spans 17 amino acids. V lost 4 bases to trimming and J lost 7 bases, with 23 bases between them. The germline gives CDR1 SGHDN, CDR2 FVKESK. This CDR3 reads CASSLPTAAGIGQPQHF. The CDR3 bases are TGTGCCAGCAGCCTCCCCACGGCGGCAGGGATCGGGCAGCCCCAGCATTTT.

The rearrangement links TRBV29-1 to TRBJ2-1; 9 nucleotides align to TRBD1. CDR3 length equals 11 residues. The V and J ends lost 7 bases and 8 bases, in that order; junction bases with no gene match: 3. Germline V CDR1 and CDR2: SQVTM, ANQGSEA. The CDR3 sequence: CSGDREDEQFF. The CDR3 DNA reads as TGCAGCGGGGACAGGGAGGATGAGCAGTTCTTC.

In its sample, this clone was seen a few times. J is TRBJ2-6 and V is TRBV5-1, with TRBD2 as a possible D gene (5 bases). CDR1 and CDR2 from the germline V gene are SGHRS and YFSETQ. The CDR3 runs 15 residues. The germline V and J ends were trimmed by 4 bases and 3 bases, with 11 bases remaining between them. CDR3 bases: TGCGCCAGCAGCCCGGCCGGGGATGGGGCCAACGTCCTGACTTTC. The encoded protein is CASSPAGDGANVLTF.

This chain joins TRBV7-3 and TRBJ2-6; D is unclear. V gave up 7 bases and J gave up 0 bases, with 7 bases separating them. CDR1 is SGHTA, CDR2 FQGTGA, per germline. This CDR3 has 14 amino acids. CDR3 in DNA: TGTGCCAGCAAATCCAGCTCTGGGGCCAACGTCCTGACTTTC. Protein: CASKSSSGANVLTF.

This sequence joins TRBV7-3 and TRBJ1-3, with D perhaps TRBD1 (5 bases). Trimming cost V 4 bases and J 4 bases, with 17 bases left between them. This CDR3 comprises 16 residues. Looked up from germline, CDR1 is SGHTA and CDR2 is FQGTGA. The DNA of the CDR3 is TGTGCCAGCAGCTCCAACCAAGGGGTCTCCGGAAACACCATATATTTT. This translates into CASSSNQGVSGNTIYF.

The genes are TRBV7-9 and TRBJ2-1; unclear D gene. Trimming pared 5 bases from V and 0 bases from J, leaving 14 bases between. The CDR3 consists of 16 residues. Germline-derived CDR1 and CDR2 are SEHNR and FQNEAQ (reference sequence). The CDR3 DNA reads TGTGCCAGCAGCCCTCTAGTCGGCAGCTCCTACAATGAGCAGTTCTTC. It is translated as CASSPLVGSSYNEQFF.

The chain uses TRBV4-1 and TRBJ2-6; no clear D gene. This CDR3 has 17 residues. V shed 1 base and J shed 4 bases, with 14 bases lying between them. Germline V gene data show CDR1 as MGHRA and CDR2 as YSYEKL. CDR3 bases: TGCGCCAGCAGCCAAGGCCAGGCTAAAAGCGGGGCCAACGTCCTGACTTTC. Translation: CASSQGQAKSGANVLTF.

This clone has more than one count but fewer than ten. The chain combines TRBV28 with TRBJ1-2; 12 bases align to TRBD1. Germline CDR1 MDHEN, CDR2 SYDVKM. V lost 6 bases, J lost 3 bases, and 2 bases stayed unmatched. The CDR3 is 14 amino acids. CDR3 loop: CASSGTGGDYGYTF. The CDR3 region has the DNA TGTGCCAGCAGCGGGACAGGGGGCGACTATGGCTACACCTTC.

This clone was detected only a few times. This chain connects TRBV7-3 to TRBJ2-1, with 12 positions matching TRBD2. Looked up from germline, CDR1 is SGHTA and CDR2 is FQGTGA. CDR3 length: 15 residues. V was clipped by 4 bases and J by 9 bases; unmatched bases: 7. The DNA of the CDR3 is TGTGCCAGCAGCTCAACTAGCGGGAGGAGGAGTGAGCAGTTCTTC. This translates into CASSSTSGRRSEQFF.

The table lists this clone with a few counts. The rearrangement joins TRBV30 to TRBJ2-3, with a weak D call TRBD2 (6 bases). Germline V gene lookup returns CDR1 GTSNPN and CDR2 SVGIG (reference sequence). This CDR3 region has 14 residues. V was trimmed by 3 bases and J by 0 bases, leaving 10 bases between them. The DNA of the CDR3 is TGTGCCTGGAGAGGAGGGCGGAGCACAGATACGCAGTATTTT. Translated: CAWRGGRSTDTQYF.

This rearrangement joins TRBV5-1 to TRBJ2-1; TRBD2 aligns across 8 bases. The germline gives CDR1 SGHRS, CDR2 YFSETQ. The CDR3 is 16 amino acids. The V and J ends lost 0 bases and 3 bases, in that order; junction bases with no gene match: 5. The CDR3 loop reads CASSLDGTRGYNEQFF. CDR3 DNA: TGCGCCAGCAGCTTGGATGGGACTAGGGGCTACAATGAGCAGTTCTTC.

This clone has more than one count but fewer than ten. The chain links TRBV5-1 to TRBJ2-6; possibly TRBD2 for D (5 bases). The CDR3 sequence is 15 residues long. CDR1 is SGHRS, CDR2 YFSETQ, per germline. V lost 4 bases, J lost 2 bases, and 10 bases lay in between. The CDR3: CASSLAPAGANVLTF. The CDR3 DNA is TGCGCCAGCAGCCTAGCCCCGGCTGGGGCCAACGTCCTGACTTTC.

V is TRBV29-1 and J is TRBJ1-2, with D unresolved. This CDR3 is built from 12 residues. CDR1 SQVTM and CDR2 ANQGSEA come from the germline V gene. The V gene lost 3 bases and the J gene lost 5 bases, with 10 bases spanning the gap. The CDR3 bases are TGCAGCGTTGATCCGGAGAAATATGGCTACACCTTC. Translated: CSVDPEKYGYTF.

The chain has TRBV30 and TRBJ1-1; possibly TRBD1 for D (6 bases). V gave up 5 bases and J gave up 11 bases, with 21 bases separating them. CDR3 length: 13 residues. The germline V gene has CDR1 GTSNPN and CDR2 SVGIG (reference sequence). The CDR3 sequence is CAWGTGPTRGAFF. DNA of the CDR3: TGTGCCTGGGGAACAGGGCCAACTAGGGGCGCTTTCTTT.

V and J are TRBV9 and TRBJ2-7; 12 bases agree with TRBD2. The CDR3 runs to 15 residues. Germline V lookup: CDR1 SGDLS, CDR2 YYNGEE. Trimming removed 4 bases from V and 3 bases from J; junction bases left unmatched: 5. DNA of the CDR3: TGTGCCAGCAGCCCCGGACTAGCGGGAATCTACGAGCAGTACTTC. It specifies CASSPGLAGIYEQYF.

V gene TRBV28 combines with J gene TRBJ1-5; D ambiguous. CDR3 length: 16 amino acids. Germline CDR1 MDHEN, CDR2 SYDVKM. The V and J ends lost 3 bases and 4 bases respectively, with 16 bases between them. The CDR3 here is CASSFLGSVANQPQHF. The CDR3 DNA reads TGTGCCAGCAGTTTCTTGGGGTCAGTAGCGAATCAGCCCCAGCATTTT.

This chain links TRBV7-3 with TRBJ2-2, with D possibly matching TRBD2 (6 bases). The CDR3 is 18 amino acids. From germline, CDR1 is SGHTA and CDR2 FQGTGA. V shed 4 bases and J shed 4 bases, with 22 bases lying between them. The CDR3 protein is CASSYLEGHHPGTGELFF. The CDR3 DNA follows: TGTGCCAGCAGCTACTTGGAGGGCCACCACCCCGGCACCGGGGAGCTGTTTTTT.

V gene TRBV29-1 combines with J gene TRBJ1-2, with D perhaps matching TRBD1 (6 bases). With 4 bases removed from V and 1 base from J, the gap between germline ends came to 7 bases. The CDR3 covers 12 residues. Germline assignment: CDR1 SQVTM and CDR2 ANQGSEA. The CDR3 region is CSVGGHNYGYTF. The CDR3 region has the DNA TGCAGCGTTGGGGGACATAACTATGGCTACACCTTC. The entire variable domain, with the rest obtained from reference TRBV29-1 and TRBJ1-2, is as follows: SAVISQKPSRDICQRGTSLTIQCQVDSQVTMMFWYRQQPGQSLTLIATANQGSEATYESGFVIDKFPISRPNLTFSTLTVSNMSPEDSSIYLCSVGGHNYGYTFGSGTRLTVV.